The rows below give T cell receptor beta chains drawn from one sample of a study of T-cell memory formation after mild COVID-19. TCRdb recomputed calls from the 5' RACE reads with MiXCR, one row per CDR3 protein. Here the sample spans roughly 200,000 distinct CDR3 sequences, about a fifth being singletons. Sequenced sample: PBMCs or a T cell subset sorted from them (not recorded which). The receptors derive from an adult woman who had mild COVID-19 (a few samples of this study predate the infection). Cell type and time point are not known. The CDR3 runs from the conserved cysteine through the conserved F or W. Fields, in order: J gene, V gene, clone size, D gene, CDR3 protein, CDR3 DNA. A D gene is named only where the DNA matches it firmly. A row's size may be missing; if present it is once, few, many or a size class.

j_gene: TRBJ1-3
v_gene: TRBV20-1
abundance: -
d_gene: -
CDR3aa: CSALDRSSGNTIYF
CDR3nt: TGCAGTGCTCTAGACAGGAGCTCTGGAAACACCATATATTTT

j_gene: TRBJ2-1
v_gene: TRBV11-3
abundance: -
d_gene: TRBD2
CDR3aa: CASSLGLARNEQFF
CDR3nt: TGTGCCAGCAGCTTAGGACTAGCGAGGAATGAGCAGTTCTTC

j_gene: TRBJ1-2
v_gene: TRBV13
abundance: -
d_gene: -
CDR3aa: CAWGEGGQIANYGYTF
CDR3nt: TGTGCCTGGGGTGAAGGTGGGCAGATCGCTAACTATGGCTACACCTTC

j_gene: TRBJ2-7
v_gene: TRBV25-1
abundance: few
d_gene: -
CDR3aa: CASSELAQGIYEQYF
CDR3nt: TGTGCCAGCAGTGAATTAGCACAGGGAATCTACGAGCAGTACTTC

j_gene: TRBJ2-7
v_gene: TRBV5-1
abundance: -
d_gene: TRBD2
CDR3aa: CASSLVGLGQYEQYF
CDR3nt: TGCGCCAGCAGCTTGGTGGGACTAGGCCAATACGAGCAGTACTTC

j_gene: TRBJ2-5
v_gene: TRBV7-3
abundance: -
d_gene: TRBD1
CDR3aa: CASSLGTEFRETQYF
CDR3nt: TGTGCCAGCAGCTTGGGGACAGAATTCCGGGAGACCCAGTACTTC

j_gene: TRBJ2-1
v_gene: TRBV9
abundance: -
d_gene: TRBD2
CDR3aa: CASSAWGGDEQFF
CDR3nt: TGTGCCAGCAGCGCCTGGGGGGGTGATGAGCAGTTCTTC

j_gene: TRBJ2-1
v_gene: TRBV15
abundance: -
d_gene: -
CDR3aa: CATSRDLASPIHNEQFF
CDR3nt: TGTGCCACCAGCAGAGACCTGGCTAGCCCGATACACAATGAGCAGTTCTTC

j_gene: TRBJ1-1
v_gene: TRBV7-2
abundance: few
d_gene: -
CDR3aa: CASSHDLTGTRTEAFF
CDR3nt: TGTGCCAGCAGCCATGACCTTACCGGGACGCGGACTGAAGCTTTCTTT

j_gene: TRBJ1-1
v_gene: TRBV25-1
abundance: -
d_gene: -
CDR3aa: CASSEWGRSEEAFF
CDR3nt: TGTGCCAGCAGTGAATGGGGACGGTCGGAAGAAGCTTTCTTT

j_gene: TRBJ2-1
v_gene: TRBV7-9
abundance: -
d_gene: -
CDR3aa: CASSLGGLGNEQFF
CDR3nt: TGTGCCAGCAGCTTAGGGGGGTTGGGCAATGAGCAGTTCTTC

j_gene: TRBJ2-3
v_gene: TRBV30
abundance: -
d_gene: -
CDR3aa: CAWRGIHTDTQYF
CDR3nt: TGTGCCTGGCGCGGGATTCACACAGATACGCAGTATTTT

j_gene: TRBJ1-1
v_gene: TRBV11-2
abundance: few
d_gene: TRBD1
CDR3aa: CASSWRDSANTEAFF
CDR3nt: TGTGCCAGCAGCTGGAGGGACAGCGCGAACACTGAAGCTTTCTTT

j_gene: TRBJ2-7
v_gene: TRBV4-1
abundance: -
d_gene: -
CDR3aa: CASSRTTSTSYEQYF
CDR3nt: TGCGCCAGCAGCCGGACAACGTCCACCTCCTACGAGCAGTACTTC

j_gene: TRBJ2-7
v_gene: TRBV29-1
abundance: few
d_gene: -
CDR3aa: CSVGDTVSYEQYF
CDR3nt: TGCAGCGTTGGGGACACCGTCTCCTACGAGCAGTACTTC

j_gene: TRBJ2-7
v_gene: TRBV5-1
abundance: -
d_gene: TRBD1
CDR3aa: CASARGQGAPSSYEQYF
CDR3nt: TGCGCCAGCGCTAGGGGACAGGGGGCGCCGAGCTCCTACGAGCAGTACTTC

j_gene: TRBJ2-5
v_gene: TRBV6-5
abundance: few
d_gene: TRBD2
CDR3aa: CASSRTSGSYGQETQYF
CDR3nt: TGTGCCAGCAGTCGGACTAGCGGGAGCTATGGGCAAGAGACCCAGTACTTC

j_gene: TRBJ1-1
v_gene: TRBV6-2/TRBV6-3
abundance: -
d_gene: -
CDR3aa: CASSYLTEAFF
CDR3nt: TGTGCCAGCAGTTATTTGACTGAAGCTTTCTTT

j_gene: TRBJ1-1
v_gene: TRBV12-3/TRBV12-4
abundance: -
d_gene: TRBD1
CDR3aa: CASSQGAFTEAFF
CDR3nt: TGTGCCAGCAGCCAGGGGGCATTCACTGAAGCTTTCTTT

j_gene: TRBJ1-3
v_gene: TRBV20-1
abundance: -
d_gene: -
CDR3aa: CSAQPGSGNTIYF
CDR3nt: TGCAGTGCCCAGCCGGGGTCTGGAAACACCATATATTTT